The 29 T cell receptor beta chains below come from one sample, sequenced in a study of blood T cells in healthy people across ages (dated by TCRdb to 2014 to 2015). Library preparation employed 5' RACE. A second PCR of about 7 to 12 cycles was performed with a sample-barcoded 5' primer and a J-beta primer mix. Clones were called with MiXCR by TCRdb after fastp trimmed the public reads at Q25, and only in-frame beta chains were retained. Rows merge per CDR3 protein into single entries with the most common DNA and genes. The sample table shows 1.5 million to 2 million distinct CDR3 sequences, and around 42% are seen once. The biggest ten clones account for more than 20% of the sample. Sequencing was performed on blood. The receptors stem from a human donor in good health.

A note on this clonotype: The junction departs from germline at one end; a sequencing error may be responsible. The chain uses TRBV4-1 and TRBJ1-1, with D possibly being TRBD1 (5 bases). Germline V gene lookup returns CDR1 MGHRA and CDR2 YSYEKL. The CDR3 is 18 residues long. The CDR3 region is CVSSRDEWARVEATEAFF. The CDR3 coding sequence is TGCGTCAGCAGCCGGGACGAATGGGCCCGGGTAGAGGCCACTGAAGCTTTCTTT.

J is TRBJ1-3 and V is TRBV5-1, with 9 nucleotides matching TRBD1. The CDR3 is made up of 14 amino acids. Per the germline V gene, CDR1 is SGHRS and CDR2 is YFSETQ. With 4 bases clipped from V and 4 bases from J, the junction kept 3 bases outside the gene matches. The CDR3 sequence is CASSLGQGGNTIYF. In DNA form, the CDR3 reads TGCGCCAGCAGCCTGGGACAGGGAGGAAACACCATATATTTT.

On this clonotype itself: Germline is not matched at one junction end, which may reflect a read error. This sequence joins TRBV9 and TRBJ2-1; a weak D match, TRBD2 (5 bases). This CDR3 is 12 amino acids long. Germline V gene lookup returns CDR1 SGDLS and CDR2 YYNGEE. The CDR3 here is CTSSVGSDEQFF. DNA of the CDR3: TGTACCAGCAGCGTAGGGAGTGATGAGCAGTTCTTC.

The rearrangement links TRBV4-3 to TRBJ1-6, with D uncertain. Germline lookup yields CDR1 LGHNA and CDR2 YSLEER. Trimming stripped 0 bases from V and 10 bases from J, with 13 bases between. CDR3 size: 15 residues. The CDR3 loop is CASSQETAKGSPLHF. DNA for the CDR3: TGCGCCAGCAGCCAAGAAACCGCCAAAGGATCACCCCTCCACTTT.

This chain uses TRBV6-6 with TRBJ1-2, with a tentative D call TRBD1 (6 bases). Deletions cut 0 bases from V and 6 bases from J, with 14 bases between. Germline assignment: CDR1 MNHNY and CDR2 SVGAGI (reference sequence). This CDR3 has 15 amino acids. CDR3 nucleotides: TGTGCCAGCAGTTACTCTCCGGGACAAGGGCATGGCTACACCTTC. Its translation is CASSYSPGQGHGYTF.

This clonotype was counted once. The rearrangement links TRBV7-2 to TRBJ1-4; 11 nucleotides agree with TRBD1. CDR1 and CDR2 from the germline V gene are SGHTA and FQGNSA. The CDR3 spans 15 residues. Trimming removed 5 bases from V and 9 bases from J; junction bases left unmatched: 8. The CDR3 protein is CASSPWTGGGKKLFF. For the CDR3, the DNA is TGTGCCAGCAGCCCGTGGACAGGGGGCGGCAAAAAACTGTTTTTT. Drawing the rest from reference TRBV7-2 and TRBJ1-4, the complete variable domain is GAGVSQSPSNKVTEKGKDVELRCDPISGHTALYWYRQSLGQGLEFLIYFQGNSAPDKSGLPSDRFSAERTGGSVSTLTIQRTQQEDSAVYLCASSPWTGGGKKLFFGSGTQLSVL.

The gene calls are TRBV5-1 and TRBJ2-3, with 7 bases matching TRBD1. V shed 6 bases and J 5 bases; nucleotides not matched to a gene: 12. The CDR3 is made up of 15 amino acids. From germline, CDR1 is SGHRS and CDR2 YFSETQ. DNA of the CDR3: TGCGCCAGCACCCTCGGGGACAGAAGGGTAGATACGCAGTATTTT. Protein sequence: CASTLGDRRVDTQYF. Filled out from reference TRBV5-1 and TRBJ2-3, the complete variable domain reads KAGVTQTPRYLIKTRGQQVTLSCSPISGHRSVSWYQQTPGQGLQFLFEYFSETQRNKGNFPGRFSGRQFSNSRSEMNVSTLELGDSALYLCASTLGDRRVDTQYFGPGTRLTVL.

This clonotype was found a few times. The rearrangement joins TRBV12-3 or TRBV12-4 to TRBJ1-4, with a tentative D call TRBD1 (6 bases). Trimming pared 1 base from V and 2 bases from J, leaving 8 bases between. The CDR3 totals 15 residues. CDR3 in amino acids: CASSLEGGTNEKLFF. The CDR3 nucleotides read TGTGCCAGCAGTTTAGAAGGGGGGACTAATGAAAAACTGTTTTTT.

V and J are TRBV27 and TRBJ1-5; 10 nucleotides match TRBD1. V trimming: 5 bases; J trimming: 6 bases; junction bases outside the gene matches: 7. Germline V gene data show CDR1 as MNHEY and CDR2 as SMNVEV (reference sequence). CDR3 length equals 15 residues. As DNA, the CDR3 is TGTGCCAGCAGTGCTGACAGGGGGCTGGGTCAGCCCCAGCATTTT. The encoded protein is CASSADRGLGQPQHF.

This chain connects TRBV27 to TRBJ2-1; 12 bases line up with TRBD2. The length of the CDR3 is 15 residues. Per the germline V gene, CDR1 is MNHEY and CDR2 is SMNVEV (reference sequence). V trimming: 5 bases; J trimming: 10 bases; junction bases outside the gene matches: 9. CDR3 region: CASSPSGGVEGEQFF. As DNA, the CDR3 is TGTGCCAGCAGTCCTAGCGGGGGGGTCGAGGGGGAGCAGTTCTTC.

The CDR3 region is CASSPRTGKISGNTIYF. CDR3 DNA sequence: TGTGCCAGCAGCCCCCGGACAGGAAAAATCTCTGGAAACACCATATATTTT. The V call is TRBV7-2, the J call TRBJ1-3; 7 nucleotides line up with TRBD1. V was pared by 5 bases and J by 0 bases, with 10 bases of the junction left unmatched. Germline lookup yields CDR1 SGHTA and CDR2 FQGNSA. There are 17 residues in the CDR3.

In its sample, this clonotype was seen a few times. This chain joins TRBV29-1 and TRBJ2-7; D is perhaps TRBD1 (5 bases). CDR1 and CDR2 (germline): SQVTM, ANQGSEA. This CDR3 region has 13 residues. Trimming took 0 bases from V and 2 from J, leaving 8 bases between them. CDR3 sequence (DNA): TGCAGCGTTGAAGAGGCAGGGACCTACGAGCAGTACTTC. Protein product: CSVEEAGTYEQYF.

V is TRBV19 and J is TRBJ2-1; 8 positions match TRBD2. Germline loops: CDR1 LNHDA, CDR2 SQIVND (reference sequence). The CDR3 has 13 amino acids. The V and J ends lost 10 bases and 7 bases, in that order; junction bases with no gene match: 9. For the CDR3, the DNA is TGTGCCATAGCCGGGACTAGGTCTAATGAGCAGTTCTTC. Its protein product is CAIAGTRSNEQFF.

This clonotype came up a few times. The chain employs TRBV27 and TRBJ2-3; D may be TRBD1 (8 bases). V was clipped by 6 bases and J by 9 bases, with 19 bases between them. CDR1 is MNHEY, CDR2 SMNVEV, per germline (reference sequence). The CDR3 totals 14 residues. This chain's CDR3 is CASSQYRGGETQYF. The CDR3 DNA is TGTGCCAGCAGCCAGTACAGGGGGGGAGAGACGCAGTATTTT.

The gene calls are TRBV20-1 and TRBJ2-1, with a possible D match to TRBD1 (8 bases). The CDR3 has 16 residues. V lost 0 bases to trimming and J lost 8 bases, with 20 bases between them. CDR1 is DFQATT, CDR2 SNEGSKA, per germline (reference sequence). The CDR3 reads CSARDPGQGGGDEQFF. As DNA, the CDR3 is TGCAGTGCTAGAGACCCCGGACAGGGCGGGGGCGATGAGCAGTTCTTC.

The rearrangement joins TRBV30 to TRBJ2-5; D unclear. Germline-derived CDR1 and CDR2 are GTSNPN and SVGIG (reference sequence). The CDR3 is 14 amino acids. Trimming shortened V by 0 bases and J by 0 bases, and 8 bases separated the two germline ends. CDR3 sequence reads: CAWSVTQYQETQYF. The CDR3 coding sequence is TGTGCCTGGAGTGTCACGCAGTACCAAGAGACCCAGTACTTC.

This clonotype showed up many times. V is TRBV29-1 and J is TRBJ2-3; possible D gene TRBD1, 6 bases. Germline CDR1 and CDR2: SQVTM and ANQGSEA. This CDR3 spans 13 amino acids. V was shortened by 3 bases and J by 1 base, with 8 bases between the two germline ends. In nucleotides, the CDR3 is TGCAGCGTTGACCCAGGGGGCACAGATACGCAGTATTTT. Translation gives CSVDPGGTDTQYF.

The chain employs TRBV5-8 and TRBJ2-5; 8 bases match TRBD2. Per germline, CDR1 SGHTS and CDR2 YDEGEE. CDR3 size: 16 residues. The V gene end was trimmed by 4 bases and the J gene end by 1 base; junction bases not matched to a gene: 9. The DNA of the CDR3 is TGTGCCAGCAGCACAGGAACCGGGGGGGCCCAAGAGACCCAGTACTTC. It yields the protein CASSTGTGGAQETQYF.

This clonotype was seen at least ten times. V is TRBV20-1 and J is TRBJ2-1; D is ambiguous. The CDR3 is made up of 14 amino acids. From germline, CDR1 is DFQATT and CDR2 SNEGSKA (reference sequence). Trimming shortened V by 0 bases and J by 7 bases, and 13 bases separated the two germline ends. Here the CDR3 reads CSARDLGGVNEQFF. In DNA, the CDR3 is TGCAGTGCTAGAGATCTGGGTGGTGTGAATGAGCAGTTCTTC.

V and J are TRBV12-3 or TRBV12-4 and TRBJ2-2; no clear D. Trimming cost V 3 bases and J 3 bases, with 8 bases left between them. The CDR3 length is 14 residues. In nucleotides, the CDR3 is TGTGCCAGCAGTTTTTACCCAGACACCGGGGAGCTGTTTTTT. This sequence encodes CASSFYPDTGELFF.

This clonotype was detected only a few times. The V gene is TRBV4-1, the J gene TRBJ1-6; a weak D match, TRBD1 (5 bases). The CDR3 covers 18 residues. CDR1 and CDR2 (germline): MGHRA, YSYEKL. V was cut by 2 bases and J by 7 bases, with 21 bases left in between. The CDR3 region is CASSQTVLPGLKNSPLHF. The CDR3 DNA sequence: TGCGCCAGCAGCCAAACGGTGCTACCGGGACTCAAGAATTCACCCCTCCACTTT.

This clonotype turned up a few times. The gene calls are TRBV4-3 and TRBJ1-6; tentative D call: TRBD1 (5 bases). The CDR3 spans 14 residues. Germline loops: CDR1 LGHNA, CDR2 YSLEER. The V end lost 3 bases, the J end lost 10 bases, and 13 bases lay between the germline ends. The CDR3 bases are TGCGCCAGCAGCCAGAGAGGGGATGGGTCACCCCTCCACTTT. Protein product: CASSQRGDGSPLHF.

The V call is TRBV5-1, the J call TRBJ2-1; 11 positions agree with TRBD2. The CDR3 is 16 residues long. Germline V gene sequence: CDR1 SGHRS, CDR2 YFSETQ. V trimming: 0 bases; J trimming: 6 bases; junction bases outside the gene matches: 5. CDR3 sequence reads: CASSLALAGGVNEQFF. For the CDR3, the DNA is TGCGCCAGCAGCTTGGCTCTAGCGGGGGGAGTCAATGAGCAGTTCTTC.

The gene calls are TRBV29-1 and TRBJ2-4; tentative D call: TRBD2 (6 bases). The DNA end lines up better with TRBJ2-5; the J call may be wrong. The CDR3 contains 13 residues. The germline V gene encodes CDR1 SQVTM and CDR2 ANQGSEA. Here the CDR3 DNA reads TGCAGCGTTCGGGAGACTACTCAAGAGACCCAGTACTTC. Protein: CSVRETTQETQYF.

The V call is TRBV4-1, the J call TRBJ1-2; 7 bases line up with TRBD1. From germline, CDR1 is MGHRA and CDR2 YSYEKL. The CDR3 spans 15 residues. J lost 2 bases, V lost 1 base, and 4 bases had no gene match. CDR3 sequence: CASSQAPTGNYGYTF. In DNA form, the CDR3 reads TGCGCCAGCAGCCAAGCACCGACAGGGAACTATGGCTACACCTTC.

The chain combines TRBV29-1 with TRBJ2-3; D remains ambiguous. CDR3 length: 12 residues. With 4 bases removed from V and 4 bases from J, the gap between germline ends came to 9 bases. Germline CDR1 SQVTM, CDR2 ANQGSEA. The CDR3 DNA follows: TGCAGCGTTGCGCAACAGCCAGATACGCAGTATTTT. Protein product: CSVAQQPDTQYF.

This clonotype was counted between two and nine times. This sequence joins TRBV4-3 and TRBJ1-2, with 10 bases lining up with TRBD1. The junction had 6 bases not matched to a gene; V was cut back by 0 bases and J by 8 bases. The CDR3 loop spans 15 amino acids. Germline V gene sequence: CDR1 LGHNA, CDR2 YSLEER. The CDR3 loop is CASSQDLMTGGGYTF. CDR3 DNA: TGCGCCAGCAGCCAAGATTTAATGACAGGGGGCGGCTACACCTTC.

The CDR3 region is CASSLSHGAKSPLHF. As DNA, the CDR3 is TGTGCCAGCAGCTTATCCCACGGGGCTAAATCACCCCTCCACTTT. The chain joins TRBV11-2 to TRBJ1-6; tentatively, D is TRBD1 (5 bases). The CDR3 has 15 residues. Trimming left V 2 bases short and J 10 bases short, with 15 bases between. Germline V gene lookup returns CDR1 SGHAT and CDR2 FQNNGV. The variable domain in full, with the rest retrieved from reference TRBV11-2 and TRBJ1-6, is EAGVAQSPRYKIIEKRQSVAFWCNPISGHATLYWYQQILGQGPKLLIQFQNNGVVDDSQLPKDRFSAERLKGVDSTLKIQPAKLEDSAVYLCASSLSHGAKSPLHFGNGTRLTVT.

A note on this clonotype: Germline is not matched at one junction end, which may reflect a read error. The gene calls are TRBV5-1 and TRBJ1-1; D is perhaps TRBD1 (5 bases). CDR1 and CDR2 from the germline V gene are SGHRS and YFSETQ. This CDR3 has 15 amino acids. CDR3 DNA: TGCGCCAGCGGCTTGGAGCCGGGGGAGGGGACTGAAGCTTTCTTT. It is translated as CASGLEPGEGTEAFF.